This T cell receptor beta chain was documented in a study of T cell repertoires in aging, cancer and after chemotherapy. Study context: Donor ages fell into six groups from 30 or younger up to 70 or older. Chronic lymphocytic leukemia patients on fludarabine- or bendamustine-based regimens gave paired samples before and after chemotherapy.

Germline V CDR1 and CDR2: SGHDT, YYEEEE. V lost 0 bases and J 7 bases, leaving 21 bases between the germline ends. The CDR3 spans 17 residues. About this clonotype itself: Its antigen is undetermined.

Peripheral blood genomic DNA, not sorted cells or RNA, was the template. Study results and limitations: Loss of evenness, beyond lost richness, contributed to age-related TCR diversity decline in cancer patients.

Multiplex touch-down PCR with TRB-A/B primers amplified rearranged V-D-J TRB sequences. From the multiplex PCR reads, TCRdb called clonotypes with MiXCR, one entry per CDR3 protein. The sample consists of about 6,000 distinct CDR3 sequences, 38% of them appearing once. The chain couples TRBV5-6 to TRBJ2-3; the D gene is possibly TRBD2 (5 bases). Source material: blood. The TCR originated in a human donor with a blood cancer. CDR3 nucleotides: TGTGCCAGCAGCTTGGCCGGGATATTGTCATTAGGATATACGCAGTATTTT. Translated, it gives CASSLAGILSLGYTQYF.